This T cell receptor (beta chain) was documented in a study of T-cell memory formation after mild COVID-19. Study information: Among the donors, TCR clusters were largely specific to each donor.

Notes on the study in general: Pre-infection memory showed some responding clones, and this suggested that cross-reactive memory joined.

TCRdb re-analysed the 5' RACE reads in MiXCR, keeping a single row per CDR3 protein. Of more than 80,000 distinct CDR3 sequences in the sample, about an eighth were seen once. This clonotype was seen many times. What it recognizes is unknown. This CDR3 spans 14 amino acids. The V end was cut by 6 bases, the J end by 8 bases, with 17 bases between. Sequenced sample: PBMCs or a T cell subset sorted from them (not recorded which). This TCR came from an adult woman who had mild COVID-19 (a few samples of this study predate the infection). Cell type and time point are not known. This sequence joins TRBV12-3 or TRBV12-4 and TRBJ2-1; no firm D call. The CDR3 loop reads CASSSDPSSYEQFF. The DNA of the CDR3 is TGTGCCAGCAGCTCGGACCCGTCGTCGTATGAGCAGTTCTTC.